The 28 T cell receptor beta chains reported below all come from one sample, sequenced in a study of T-cell memory formation after mild COVID-19. TCRdb used MiXCR to reprocess the 5' RACE reads, holding one entry per CDR3 protein. The table includes about 560,000 distinct CDR3 sequences, roughly 17% detected once. The sequenced material came from PBMCs or a T cell subset sorted from them (not recorded which). The source is an adult woman who had mild COVID-19 (a few samples of this study predate the infection). Cell type and time point are not known.

This clonotype was detected a few times. The chain joins TRBV24-1 to TRBJ2-2; D ambiguous. The CDR3 is made up of 12 amino acids. Germline V lookup: CDR1 KGHDR, CDR2 SFDVKD. Trimming shortened V by 10 bases and J by 6 bases, and 11 bases separated the two germline ends. In DNA form, the CDR3 reads TGTGCCACGCAAGAGTCCTCCGGGGAGCTGTTTTTT. It specifies CATQESSGELFF.

The chain's CDR3 is CASTDGLAGGEQFF. CDR3 in DNA: TGTGCCAGCACCGACGGACTAGCGGGAGGCGAGCAGTTCTTC. The J gene is TRBJ2-1, the V gene TRBV6-2 or TRBV6-3; TRBD2 matches 14 bases. The CDR3 runs to 14 residues. V was pared by 7 bases and J by 10 bases, with 6 bases of the junction left unmatched. The germline V gene has CDR1 MNHEY and CDR2 SVGEGT.

This clonotype appeared many times. The genes are TRBV11-2 and TRBJ1-1, with D unresolved. The CDR3 is 13 residues long. Looked up from germline, CDR1 is SGHAT and CDR2 is FQNNGV. The germline V and J ends were trimmed by 2 bases and 1 base, with 5 bases remaining between them. CDR3 loop: CASSLQANTEAFF. CDR3 nucleotides: TGTGCCAGCAGCTTACAAGCGAACACTGAAGCTTTCTTT.

The V and J genes are TRBV10-3 and TRBJ2-5; 7 bases are shared with TRBD1. J lost 4 bases, V lost 2 bases, and 7 bases had no gene match. The CDR3 runs to 15 residues. From germline, CDR1 is ENHRY and CDR2 SYGVKD. This CDR3 reads CAISEGTAWRETQYF. CDR3 bases: TGTGCCATCAGTGAGGGGACAGCCTGGCGAGAGACCCAGTACTTC.

J is TRBJ2-5 and V is TRBV5-4; D remains ambiguous. The CDR3 runs to 13 residues. V was cut by 3 bases and J by 3 bases, with 9 bases left in between. The germline V gene encodes CDR1 SGHNT and CDR2 YYREEE (reference sequence). CDR3 DNA: TGTGCCAGCAGCTATCGAGAGGAAGAGACCCAGTACTTC. The encoded protein is CASSYREEETQYF.

The chain joins TRBV7-9 to TRBJ2-3; possible D gene TRBD1, 6 bases. The germline gives CDR1 SEHNR, CDR2 FQNEAQ (reference sequence). The CDR3 runs 11 residues. Trimming cost V 8 bases and J 12 bases, with 15 bases left between them. The CDR3: CASGGLGTQYF. CDR3 nucleotide sequence: TGTGCCAGCGGAGGCCTGGGGACACAGTATTTT.

This chain joins TRBV9 and TRBJ2-3; D gene uncertain. This CDR3 has 14 amino acids. Germline values: CDR1 SGDLS, CDR2 YYNGEE. The V gene lost 6 bases and the J gene lost 4 bases, with 15 bases spanning the gap. This chain's CDR3 is CASMRRLEADTQYF. CDR3 DNA sequence: TGTGCCAGCATGCGGAGACTTGAGGCAGATACGCAGTATTTT.

This sequence joins TRBV29-1 and TRBJ2-1, with 8 bases aligning to TRBD2. Germline values: CDR1 SQVTM, CDR2 ANQGSEA. This CDR3 is 13 amino acids long. V lost 5 bases, J lost 8 bases, and 8 bases stayed unmatched. The CDR3 DNA reads TGCAGCGTTACCGGGACTAGTCTTTATGAGCAGTTCTTC. Amino acid sequence: CSVTGTSLYEQFF.

The chain is built from TRBV3-1 and TRBJ2-3, with D possibly TRBD2 on 6 matching bases. Per germline, CDR1 LGHDT and CDR2 YNNKEL (reference sequence). This CDR3 spans 16 amino acids. V lost 2 bases, J lost 0 bases, and 12 bases lay in between. CDR3 nucleotides: TGTGCCAGCAGCCAACACGGACTACAGAGCACAGATACGCAGTATTTT. Protein product: CASSQHGLQSTDTQYF.

This chain connects TRBV6-5 to TRBJ2-7; tentatively, D is TRBD1 (6 bases). This CDR3 spans 14 amino acids. The germline V and J ends were trimmed by 5 bases and 1 base, with 12 bases remaining between them. Germline lookup yields CDR1 MNHEY and CDR2 SVGAGI. The CDR3 here is CASSPYRESYEQYF. CDR3 in DNA: TGTGCCAGCAGTCCCTACAGGGAGTCCTACGAGCAGTACTTC.

This clonotype was seen a few times. The chain has TRBV12-3 or TRBV12-4 and TRBJ1-1; 8 bases agree with TRBD1. The CDR3 length is 14 residues. The J segment lost 4 bases and the V segment lost 1 base, leaving 2 bases of the junction unmatched. The CDR3 DNA follows: TGTGCCAGCAGTTTAGGGGGACAGGTCACTGAAGCTTTCTTT. Translation gives CASSLGGQVTEAFF.

The CDR3 DNA reads as TGTGCCAGCAGTTTAAGAGACAGTCCTGACAATGAGCAGTTCTTC. Protein product: CASSLRDSPDNEQFF. V is TRBV12-3 or TRBV12-4 and J is TRBJ2-1, with D maybe TRBD1 (5 bases). The CDR3 is made up of 15 amino acids. The ends were cut back, 2 bases at V and 5 bases at J, with 13 bases in the middle.

The chain carries TRBV5-1 and TRBJ2-1; the D gene could be TRBD1 or TRBD2 (5 bases each). Germline V gives CDR1 SGHRS, CDR2 YFSETQ. V was pared by 0 bases and J by 7 bases, with 29 bases between. The CDR3 is 20 residues long. The CDR3: CASSLDLFRGGRVSGNEQFF. The CDR3 nucleotides read TGCGCCAGCAGCTTGGACCTTTTTCGGGGTGGCAGGGTATCGGGGAATGAGCAGTTCTTC. The full variable domain, its missing parts supplied by reference TRBV5-1 and TRBJ2-1, is KAGVTQTPRYLIKTRGQQVTLSCSPISGHRSVSWYQQTPGQGLQFLFEYFSETQRNKGNFPGRFSGRQFSNSRSEMNVSTLELGDSALYLCASSLDLFRGGRVSGNEQFFGPGTRLTVL.

This clonotype has at least ten counts. The V call is TRBV11-3, the J call TRBJ2-3; 12 bases are a match to TRBD2. The germline V gene encodes CDR1 SGHNT and CDR2 YENEEA. The CDR3 is 15 amino acids. Trimming cost V 4 bases and J 4 bases; bases outside gene matches: 3. CDR3 protein: CASSSLAGGSDTQYF. The CDR3 DNA follows: TGTGCCAGCAGCTCACTAGCGGGAGGATCAGATACGCAGTATTTT.

This clonotype was counted at least ten times. The chain employs TRBV7-9 and TRBJ1-2; maybe TRBD1 (5 bases). Germline-derived CDR1 and CDR2 are SEHNR and FQNEAQ (reference sequence). This CDR3 has 12 residues. Trimming took 4 bases from V and 4 from J, leaving 7 bases between them. The CDR3 DNA reads as TGTGCCAGCAGCTCAGGGACCTATGGCTACACCTTC. Amino acid sequence: CASSSGTYGYTF.

The rearrangement joins TRBV18 to TRBJ2-2; D uncertain. CDR1 and CDR2 from the germline V gene are KGHSH and LQKENI. Trimming shortened V by 3 bases and J by 3 bases, and 11 bases separated the two germline ends. There are 15 residues in the CDR3. In DNA, the CDR3 is TGTGCCAGCTCACCGATCCTAGAAGACACCGGGGAGCTGTTTTTT. This codes for CASSPILEDTGELFF.

In its sample, this clonotype was seen a few times. V and J are TRBV12-5 and TRBJ2-3; D uncertain. CDR1 and CDR2 (germline): LGHNT, FRNRAP. With 6 bases removed from V and 5 bases from J, the gap between germline ends came to 6 bases. The CDR3 spans 11 residues. The CDR3 is CASGSVDTQYF. CDR3 DNA sequence: TGTGCTAGTGGGTCGGTAGATACGCAGTATTTT.

This clonotype has ten or more counts. The chain recombines TRBV7-9 with TRBJ1-1, with D perhaps matching TRBD1 (5 bases). Germline CDR1 and CDR2: SEHNR and FQNEAQ (reference sequence). The CDR3 runs to 14 residues. V was shortened by 5 bases and J by 6 bases, with 16 bases between the two germline ends. CDR3 amino acids: CASSGRAMGPEAFF. In nucleotides, the CDR3 is TGTGCCAGCAGCGGACGGGCCATGGGGCCTGAAGCTTTCTTT.

The table lists this clonotype with a few counts. This sequence joins TRBV7-9 and TRBJ2-5; D is unresolved. The V gene lost 0 bases and the J gene lost 1 base, with 15 bases spanning the gap. The germline V gene encodes CDR1 SEHNR and CDR2 FQNEAQ (reference sequence). The CDR3 runs 17 residues. Here the CDR3 reads CASSLAMVVPSQETQYF. The CDR3 DNA reads as TGTGCCAGCAGCTTAGCGATGGTAGTGCCCAGCCAAGAGACCCAGTACTTC.

This clonotype was seen a handful of times. The V call is TRBV20-1, the J call TRBJ2-7; TRBD1 agrees at 10 bases. This CDR3 region has 13 residues. Germline V lookup: CDR1 DFQATT, CDR2 SNEGSKA (reference sequence). J gave up 7 bases and V 6 bases, and 9 bases lay outside the gene matches. The CDR3 is CSAGRQGAREQYF. Written as DNA, the CDR3 is TGCAGTGCGGGTAGACAGGGGGCGAGGGAGCAGTACTTC.

This clonotype was seen more than once but under ten times. CDR3 sequence: CASSQPKETQYF. CDR3 coding DNA: TGCGCCAGCAGCCAACCTAAGGAGACCCAGTACTTC. This chain uses TRBV4-1 with TRBJ2-5; no definite D call. The ends were cut back, 2 bases at V and 5 bases at J, with 6 bases in the middle. The germline V gene encodes CDR1 MGHRA and CDR2 YSYEKL. This CDR3 is built from 12 residues.

The J gene is TRBJ2-1, the V gene TRBV7-9, with D unclear. The germline CDR1 and CDR2 sequences are SEHNR and FQNEAQ (reference sequence). Trimming pared 3 bases from V and 8 bases from J, leaving 11 bases between. The CDR3 loop spans 13 amino acids. The CDR3, as DNA: TGTGCCAGCAGCTTGGGTTCTGGGGATGAGCAGTTCTTC. Encoded protein: CASSLGSGDEQFF.

V and J are TRBV4-1 and TRBJ2-1; TRBD2 matches 8 bases. Germline lookup yields CDR1 MGHRA and CDR2 YSYEKL. CDR3 length: 18 amino acids. V gave up 1 base and J gave up 7 bases; unmatched junction bases: 15. This CDR3 is CASSQGLGSSGAQNEQFF. CDR3 DNA sequence: TGCGCCAGCAGCCAAGGTTTAGGTAGTAGCGGGGCCCAGAATGAGCAGTTCTTC.

The chain recombines TRBV6-5 with TRBJ2-2; D ambiguous. Germline values: CDR1 MNHEY, CDR2 SVGAGI. The CDR3 consists of 14 residues. Between the trimmed V and J ends, which lost 0 bases and 7 bases, there was a span of 9 bases. The CDR3 DNA sequence: TGTGCCAGCAGTTACTCGACGGCGTTCGGGGAGCTGTTTTTT. Its translation: CASSYSTAFGELFF.

This clonotype was observed a few times. The chain is built from TRBV3-1 and TRBJ2-5, with D perhaps assigned TRBD1 or TRBD2 (6 bases each). Trimming removed 3 bases from V and 10 bases from J, with 24 bases in between. Per germline, CDR1 LGHDT and CDR2 YNNKEL (reference sequence). This CDR3 comprises 16 residues. The CDR3 nucleotides read TGTGCCAGCAGCCACACACCAGCGGGTTTTAAGGGGGTCCAGTACTTC. It is translated as CASSHTPAGFKGVQYF.

This chain joins TRBV20-1 and TRBJ1-6; the D gene is possibly TRBD1 (6 bases). The CDR3 runs 14 residues. V was shortened by 1 base and J by 7 bases, with 11 bases between the two germline ends. Germline V gene sequence: CDR1 DFQATT, CDR2 SNEGSKA (reference sequence). The CDR3 protein is CSARGPTGNSPLHF. CDR3 DNA: TGCAGTGCTAGAGGCCCTACAGGGAATTCACCCCTCCACTTT.

The chain carries TRBV4-3 and TRBJ2-5, with unresolved D. Germline CDR1 and CDR2: LGHNA and YSLEER. This CDR3 contains 13 residues. V lost 4 bases and J lost 5, with 11 bases in between. The CDR3 region has the DNA TGCGCCAGCAGCCCTTCTCTGGTTGAGACCCAGTACTTC. Translated, it gives CASSPSLVETQYF.

The V call is TRBV29-1, the J call TRBJ2-5; 10 bases match TRBD2. The CDR3 runs 14 residues. Trimming at V came to 8 bases and at J to 4 bases, leaving 10 bases not matched to a gene. In germline, CDR1 is SQVTM, CDR2 ANQGSEA. The CDR3 loop is CSFPPRLAGETQYF. Here the CDR3 DNA reads TGCAGCTTCCCACCCCGACTAGCGGGAGAGACCCAGTACTTC.